Listed below are T cell receptor beta chains from one sample, sequenced in a study of cytomegalovirus exposure and HLA in healthy donors. Assay used: immunoSEQ multiplex PCR; TCRdb lists only in-frame clones, some missing. The repertoire holds over 95,000 clones, approximately 80% seen once, with roughly 7.1% in the top ten. The sequenced sample consisted of PBMCs. The receptors were gathered from a female donor in good health and CMV-seronegative. The CDR3 runs from the conserved cysteine through the conserved F or W. The D gene is left open where the match is weak. Clone size appears in some rows only: once, few, many, or a class for an expanded clone.

V gene	J gene	D gene	clone size	CDR3 protein	CDR3 DNA
TRBV30	TRBJ1-1	TRBD1	.	CALSRGLGNTEAFF	TGTGCCTTATCCAGGGGGCTCGGGAACACTGAAGCTTTCTTT
TRBV11-3	TRBJ2-1	TRBD1	.	CASSLDTGGLDNEQFF	TGTGCCAGCAGCTTAGACACAGGGGGCCTTGACAATGAGCAGTTCTTC
TRBV30	TRBJ2-7	TRBD2	.	CAWSVRTSGSPYEQYF	TGTGCCTGGAGTGTACGGACTAGCGGGAGTCCCTACGAGCAGTACTTC
TRBV7-9	TRBJ2-1	.	.	CASSLGAYLVSGNEQFF	TGTGCCAGCAGCTTAGGTGCCTATCTGGTTAGTGGCAATGAGCAGTTCTTC
TRBV7-9	TRBJ2-2	TRBD2	.	CANSFGWRGSGANTGELFF	TGTGCCAACAGCTTTGGATGGAGGGGTAGCGGGGCTAACACCGGGGAGCTGTTTTTT
TRBV7-9	TRBJ1-1	.	.	CASSSTDTEAFF	TGTGCCAGCAGTTCAACGGACACTGAAGCTTTCTTT
TRBV7-2	TRBJ2-3	.	once	CASSSDQGRADTQYF	TGTGCCAGCAGCTCAGACCAGGGTAGAGCAGATACGCAGTATTTT
TRBV4-3	TRBJ2-7	.	.	CASSQHRVSEQYF	TGCGCCAGCAGCCAGCACAGGGTTAGCGAGCAGTACTTC
TRBV6-1	TRBJ2-2	.	.	CASSESSWRGTGELFF	TGTGCCAGCAGTGAATCATCCTGGAGGGGCACCGGGGAGCTGTTTTTT
TRBV18	TRBJ2-1	.	once	CASSPTPRGGYNEQFF	TGTGCCAGCTCACCAACTCCCAGGGGAGGGTACAATGAGCAGTTCTTC
TRBV7-8	TRBJ1-1	TRBD1	.	CASSPRQGRFTEAFF	TGTGCCAGCAGCCCCAGACAGGGGAGGTTTACTGAAGCTTTCTTT
TRBV10-3	TRBJ2-2	TRBD1	.	CATDRDRDAGELFF	TGTGCCACCGACCGGGACAGGGATGCCGGGGAGCTGTTTTTT
TRBV7-9	TRBJ2-7	TRBD1	.	CASSLGGQGARAYEQYF	TGTGCCAGCAGCTTAGGGGGACAGGGCGCCAGGGCCTACGAGCAGTACTTC
TRBV2	TRBJ1-2	.	few	CASSLRGKGNTF	TGTGCCAGCAGCTTAAGAGGAAAGGGGAACACCTTC
TRBV9	TRBJ2-1	.	once	CASSPRWGDEQFF	TGTGCCAGCAGCCCCCGGTGGGGGGATGAGCAGTTCTTC
TRBV7-9	TRBJ2-7	TRBD1	.	CASSLGGQGDEQYF	TGTGCCAGCAGCTTAGGAGGACAGGGGGACGAGCAGTACTTC
TRBV30	TRBJ1-1	.	.	CAWSGDSTTFAFF	TGTGCCTGGAGTGGTGACAGCACTACTTTCGCTTTCTTT
TRBV5-1	TRBJ2-1	TRBD2	few	CASSLVSSGQNEQFF	TGCGCCAGCAGCTTGGTCTCTAGCGGGCAGAATGAGCAGTTCTTC
TRBV30	TRBJ2-1	TRBD2	.	CAWTSGNEQFF	TGTGCCTGGACTAGCGGTAATGAGCAGTTCTTC
TRBV18	TRBJ1-6	TRBD1	.	CASSPFQGAYSPLHF	TGTGCCAGCTCACCATTTCAGGGGGCGTATTCACCCCTCCACTTT
TRBV18	TRBJ1-3	TRBD1	few	CASSPGTGVSGNTIYF	TGTGCCAGCTCACCAGGGACAGGGGTTTCTGGAAACACCATATATTTT
TRBV6-1	TRBJ2-1	TRBD1	.	CASSGRQGNYNEQFF	TGTGCCAGCAGTGGGAGACAGGGAAACTACAATGAGCAGTTCTTC
TRBV6-1	TRBJ2-1	TRBD2	once	CASSPTSGRANEQFF	TGTGCCAGCAGTCCAACTAGCGGGAGGGCCAACGAGCAGTTCTTC
TRBV2	TRBJ2-7	TRBD1	.	CAIPHRDRPYEQYF	TGTGCCATCCCCCATCGGGACAGACCCTACGAGCAGTACTTC
TRBV7-8	TRBJ2-7	.	.	CASSLGLGVYSYEQYF	TGTGCCAGCAGCTTAGGATTAGGGGTCTACTCCTACGAGCAGTACTTC
TRBV21-1	TRBJ1-5	.	.	CASTPAGYRDQPQHF	TGTGCCAGCACCCCAGCGGGGTACAGAGATCAGCCCCAGCATTTT
TRBV7-2	TRBJ2-1	TRBD2	.	CASSLFGESSGWNEQFF	TGTGCCAGCAGCTTATTCGGGGAATCTAGCGGATGGAATGAGCAGTTCTTC
TRBV27	TRBJ2-3	TRBD2	once	CASSLQGPSGRFLDTQYF	TGTGCCAGCAGTTTACAGGGGCCTAGCGGGAGATTTCTGGATACGCAGTATTTT
TRBV5-1	TRBJ1-1	TRBD1	few	CASSLKRQGNTEAFF	TGCGCCAGCAGCTTGAAGAGACAGGGTAACACTGAAGCTTTCTTT
TRBV7-9	TRBJ2-3	TRBD1	.	CASSLATGQDGKDTQYF	TGTGCCAGCAGCTTAGCGACCGGACAGGACGGGAAAGATACGCAGTATTTT
TRBV27	TRBJ1-5	.	.	CASSLGGWRGPGQPQHF	TGTGCCAGCAGTTTAGGCGGGTGGAGGGGACCCGGTCAGCCCCAGCATTTT
TRBV7-4	TRBJ2-7	TRBD2	once	CASALRPKGLAGYTSYEQYF	TGTGCCAGCGCCTTAAGGCCCAAGGGACTAGCGGGTTACACATCCTACGAGCAGTACTTC
TRBV4-2	TRBJ1-4	.	once	CASSQDGSGGREKLFF	TGTGCCAGCAGCCAAGATGGTTCGGGAGGGAGGGAAAAACTGTTTTTT
TRBV5-1	TRBJ1-1	.	.	CASSPTTGNTEAFF	TGCGCCAGCAGCCCGACGACAGGGAACACTGAAGCTTTCTTT
TRBV19	TRBJ2-7	.	few	CASSEGTGGGPAEQYF	TGTGCCAGCAGTGAAGGGACTGGCGGGGGCCCCGCCGAGCAGTACTTC
TRBV7-8	TRBJ1-3	.	.	CASSTPTGKSSGNTIYF	TGTGCCAGCAGCACCCCTACAGGGAAGAGCTCTGGAAACACCATATATTTT
TRBV6-4	TRBJ2-2	TRBD1	.	CASSDSTGDTGELFF	TGTGCCAGCAGTGACTCGACAGGGGACACCGGGGAGCTGTTTTTT
TRBV9	TRBJ1-5	TRBD1	.	CASSVEQGAAQHF	TGTGCCAGCAGCGTAGAACAGGGGGCCGCCCAGCATTTT
TRBV5-1	TRBJ2-1	TRBD2	.	CASSLNSGGDGYNEQFF	TGCGCCAGCAGCTTGAACAGCGGGGGGGATGGCTACAATGAGCAGTTCTTC
TRBV6-5	TRBJ1-2	TRBD1	.	CASSPPGQGYGYTF	TGTGCCAGCAGCCCTCCGGGACAGGGTTATGGCTACACCTTC
TRBV7-6	TRBJ2-5	.	.	CASSLGQLQGETQYF	TGTGCCAGCAGCTTAGGACAGCTCCAGGGGGAGACCCAGTACTTC
TRBV21-1	TRBJ1-1	.	.	CASRIYRSTEAFF	TGTGCCAGCCGTATTTACAGAAGTACTGAAGCTTTCTTT